The entry below gives a single T cell receptor beta chain sequence along with its context. The data originate from a study of Tregs in tolerant kidney transplant recipients. Profiling relied on immunoSEQ multiplex PCR, and the TCRdb table lists in-frame clones only, not all of them. The repertoire holds around 50,000 clones, with around four fifths as singletons. CDR3 length equals 14 residues. CDR1 is MNHNY, CDR2 SVGAGI, per germline (reference sequence). The V gene lost 3 bases and the J gene lost 5 bases, with 13 bases spanning the gap. Sequencing was performed on CD4+ T cells from blood. The TCR sequence derives from a human donor in good health. This chain connects TRBV6-6 to TRBJ2-5, with D perhaps being TRBD1 or TRBD2 (5 bases each). This CDR3 reads CASSYLRGEETQYF. The CDR3 DNA is TGTGCCAGCAGTTATCTGAGGGGCGAGGAGACCCAGTACTTC.